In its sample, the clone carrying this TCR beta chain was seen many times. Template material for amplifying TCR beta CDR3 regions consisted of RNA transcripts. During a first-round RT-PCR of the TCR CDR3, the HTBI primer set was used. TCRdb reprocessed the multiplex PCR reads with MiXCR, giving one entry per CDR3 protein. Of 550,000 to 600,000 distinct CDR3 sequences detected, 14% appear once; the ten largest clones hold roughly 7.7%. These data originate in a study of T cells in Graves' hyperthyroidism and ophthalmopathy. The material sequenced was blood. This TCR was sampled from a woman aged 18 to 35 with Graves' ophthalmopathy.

In DNA form, the CDR3 reads TGTGCCAGCGGTAGTCAAATCAGAAGTATAGCAGGGGGAAGCACAGATACGCAGTATTTT. Its translation is CASGSQIRSIAGGSTDTQYF. The chain joins TRBV2 to TRBJ2-3; 7 bases match TRBD1. V shed 8 bases and J 0 bases; nucleotides not matched to a gene: 23. The CDR3 covers 20 residues. Germline V gene data show CDR1 as SNHLY and CDR2 as FYNNEI.